Listed below are T cell receptor beta chains from one sample, sequenced in a study of shared clonotypes between healthy human individuals. The table came from immunoSEQ multiplex PCR; TCRdb's copy has only in-frame clones and leaves some out. The sample holds over 2 million clones, about 95% seen once. Sequenced input: naive CD4+ T cells sorted from blood. All receptors come from a young man in good health. CDR3s include the opening cysteine and the closing phenylalanine or tryptophan. D genes are given only for firm matches.

V: TRBV6-6; J: TRBJ2-7; D: NA; DNA: TGTGCCAGCAGGCCTGGTGGCAGCTCCTACGAGCAGTACTTC; CDR3: CASRPGGSSYEQYF
V: TRBV9; J: TRBJ1-2; D: NA; DNA: TGTGCCAGCAGCGAAAACCATGGCTACACCTTC; CDR3: CASSENHGYTF
V: TRBV7-8; J: TRBJ1-2; D: NA; DNA: TGTGCCAGCAGCTCGACAGACCTCTATGGCTACACCTTC; CDR3: CASSSTDLYGYTF
V: TRBV21-1; J: TRBJ2-7; D: NA; DNA: TGTGCCAGCAGCGCAGGGACTTGGGGGCCCTACGAGCAGTACTTC; CDR3: CASSAGTWGPYEQYF
V: TRBV10-1; J: TRBJ2-1; D: NA; DNA: TGCGCCAGCAGTACAGGGGAGGGTGGCAATGAGCAGTTCTTC; CDR3: CASSTGEGGNEQFF
V: TRBV6-5; J: TRBJ1-2; D: NA; DNA: TGTGCCAGCAGTTACTCGGGTGGAGGGGGCTACACCTTC; CDR3: CASSYSGGGGYTF
V: TRBV2; J: TRBJ1-2; D: NA; DNA: TGTGCCAGCAGTAAAGCGGGGCAAAAGAACTATGGCTACACCTTC; CDR3: CASSKAGQKNYGYTF
V: TRBV7-8; J: TRBJ2-5; D: NA; DNA: TGTGCCAGCAGCCGGGAACAAGAGACCCAGTACTTC; CDR3: CASSREQETQYF
V: TRBV19; J: TRBJ1-3; D: NA; DNA: TGTGCCAGTAGTGGCATCTCTGGAAACACCATATATTTT; CDR3: CASSGISGNTIYF
V: TRBV21-1; J: TRBJ2-7; D: NA; DNA: TGTGCCAGCTCTCTGGACAGGTCTCAAGAGCAGTACTTC; CDR3: CASSLDRSQEQYF